Reported below is one T cell receptor beta chain. Original data processing: The authors estimated nucleated cell counts from reference gene primer amplification. This table comes from immunoSEQ multiplex PCR, and its TCRdb copy is limited to in-frame clones, with some not included. From that table come the V and J calls and clone size; the DNA was used to work out D and trimming. This table holds some 250,000 clones, about 80% found once. The study recruited people aged about 18 to 89 years across around 23 US areas. Allocation to cohorts depended on clinical history reported by the participants. Cohort 3 recovered donors had two negative PCRs, clearance, or symptom resolution. From germline, CDR1 is SGHRS and CDR2 YFSETQ. The V segment lost 4 bases and the J segment 1 base; nucleotides outside the gene matches: 8. This CDR3 is 15 amino acids long. The data are from a study of blood T cell repertoires in COVID-19.

The source material was PBMCs or T cells enriched from blood (not recorded which). This receptor was obtained from a man aged 35 to 55 who had recovered from COVID-19. V gene TRBV5-1 combines with J gene TRBJ2-7; 7 bases align to TRBD2. The CDR3: CASSHDPAGSYEQYF. DNA of the CDR3: TGCGCCAGCAGCCATGACCCAGCGGGGTCCTACGAGCAGTACTTC.